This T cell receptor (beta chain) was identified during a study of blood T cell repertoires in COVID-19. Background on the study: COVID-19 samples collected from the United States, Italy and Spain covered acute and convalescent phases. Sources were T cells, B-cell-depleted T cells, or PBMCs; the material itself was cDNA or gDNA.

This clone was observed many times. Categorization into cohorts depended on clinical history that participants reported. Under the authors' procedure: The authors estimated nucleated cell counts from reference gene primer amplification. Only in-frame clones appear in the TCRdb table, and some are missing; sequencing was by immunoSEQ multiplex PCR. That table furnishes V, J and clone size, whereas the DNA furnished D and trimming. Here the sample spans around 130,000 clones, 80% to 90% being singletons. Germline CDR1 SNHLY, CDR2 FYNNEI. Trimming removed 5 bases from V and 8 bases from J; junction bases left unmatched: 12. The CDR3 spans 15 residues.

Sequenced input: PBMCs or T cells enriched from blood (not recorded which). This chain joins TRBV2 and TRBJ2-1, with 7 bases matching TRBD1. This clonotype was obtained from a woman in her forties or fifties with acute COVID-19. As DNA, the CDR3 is TGTGCCAGCAGTTCCCAAGGGGGCGCTTGGGATGAGCAGTTCTTC. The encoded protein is CASSSQGGAWDEQFF.